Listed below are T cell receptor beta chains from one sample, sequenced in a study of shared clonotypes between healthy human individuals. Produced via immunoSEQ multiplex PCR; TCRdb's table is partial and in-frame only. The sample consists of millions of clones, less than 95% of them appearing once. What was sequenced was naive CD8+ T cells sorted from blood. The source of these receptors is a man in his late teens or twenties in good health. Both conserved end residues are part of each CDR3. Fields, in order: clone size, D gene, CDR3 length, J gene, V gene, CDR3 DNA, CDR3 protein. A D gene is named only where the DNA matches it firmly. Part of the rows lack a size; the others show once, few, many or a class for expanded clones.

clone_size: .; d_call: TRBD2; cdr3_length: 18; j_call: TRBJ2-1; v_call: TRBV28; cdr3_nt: TGTGCCAGCAGTGAATGGCTAGCGGGGAGATTCTCCTACAATGAGCAGTTCTTC; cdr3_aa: CASSEWLAGRFSYNEQFF
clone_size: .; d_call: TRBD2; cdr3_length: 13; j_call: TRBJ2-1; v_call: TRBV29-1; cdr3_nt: TGCAGCAGTCATAGCGGGGGGGCTAATGAGCAGTTCTTC; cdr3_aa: CSSHSGGANEQFF
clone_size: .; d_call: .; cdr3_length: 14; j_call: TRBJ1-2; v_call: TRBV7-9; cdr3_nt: TGTGCCACAGCAGCTTACGGGACCTACTATGGCTACACCTTC; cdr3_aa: CATAAYGTYYGYTF
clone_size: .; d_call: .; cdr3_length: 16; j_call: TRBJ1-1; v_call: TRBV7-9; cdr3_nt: TGTGCCAGCATCCTCCTTTCGGGATCCATGAACACTGAAGCTTTCTTT; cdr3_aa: CASILLSGSMNTEAFF
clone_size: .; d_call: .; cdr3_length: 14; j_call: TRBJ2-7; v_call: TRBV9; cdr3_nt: TGTGCCAGCAGCGTGGGAGGGGGTACCTACGAGCAGTACTTC; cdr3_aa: CASSVGGGTYEQYF
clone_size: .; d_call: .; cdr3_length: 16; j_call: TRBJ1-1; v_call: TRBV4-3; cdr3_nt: TGCGCCAGCAGCCAAGACGAGGGCAGGCGAAACACTGAAGCTTTCTTT; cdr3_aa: CASSQDEGRRNTEAFF
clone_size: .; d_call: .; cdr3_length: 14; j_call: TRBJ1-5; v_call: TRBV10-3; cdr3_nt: TGTGCCATCAGCTCAGGGGAGGGATATCAGCCCCAGCATTTT; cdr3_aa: CAISSGEGYQPQHF
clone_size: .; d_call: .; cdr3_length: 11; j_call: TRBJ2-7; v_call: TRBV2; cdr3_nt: TGTGCCAGTGAAGGGAAACCCGAGCAGTACTTC; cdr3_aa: CASEGKPEQYF
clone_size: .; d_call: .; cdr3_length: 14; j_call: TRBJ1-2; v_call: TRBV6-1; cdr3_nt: TGTGCCAGCAGTGACCAAAACCCTTTCGAAGGCTACACCTTC; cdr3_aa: CASSDQNPFEGYTF
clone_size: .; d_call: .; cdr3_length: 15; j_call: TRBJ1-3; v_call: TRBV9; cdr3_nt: TGTGCCAGCAGCGTAGCGGCAGACTCTGGAAACACCATATATTTT; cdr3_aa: CASSVAADSGNTIYF
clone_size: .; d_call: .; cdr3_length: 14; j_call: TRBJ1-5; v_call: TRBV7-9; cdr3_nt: TGTGCCAGCAGCCCGACCGGGGGGAATCAGCCCCAGCATTTT; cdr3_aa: CASSPTGGNQPQHF
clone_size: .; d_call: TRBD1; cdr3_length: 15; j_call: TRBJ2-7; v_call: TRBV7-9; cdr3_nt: TGTGCCAGCAGCATTACGGGACAGGGTTTCCACGAGCAGTACTTC; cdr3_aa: CASSITGQGFHEQYF
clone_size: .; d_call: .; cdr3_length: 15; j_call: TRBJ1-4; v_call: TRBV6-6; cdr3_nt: TGTGCCAGCAGTTTTCTTGGACAGACTAATGAAAAACTGTTTTTT; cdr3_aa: CASSFLGQTNEKLFF
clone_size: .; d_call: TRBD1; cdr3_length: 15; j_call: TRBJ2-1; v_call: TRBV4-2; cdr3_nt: TGTGCCAGCAGCCAAGATGAGGGGGCGCTCCGGGAGCAGTTCTTC; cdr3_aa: CASSQDEGALREQFF
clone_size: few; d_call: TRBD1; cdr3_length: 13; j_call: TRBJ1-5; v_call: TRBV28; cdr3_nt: TGTGCCAGCAGTACCAACAGGGGTCAGCCCCAGCATTTT; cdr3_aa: CASSTNRGQPQHF
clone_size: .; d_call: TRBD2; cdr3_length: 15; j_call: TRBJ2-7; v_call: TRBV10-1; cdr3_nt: TGCGCCAGCAGTGAGACGCTAGCGGGGTCCTACGAGCAGTACTTC; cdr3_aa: CASSETLAGSYEQYF
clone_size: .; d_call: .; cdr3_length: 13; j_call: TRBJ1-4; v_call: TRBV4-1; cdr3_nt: TGCGCCAGCAGCCTCTATCTGGGGGAAAAACTGTTTTTT; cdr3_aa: CASSLYLGEKLFF
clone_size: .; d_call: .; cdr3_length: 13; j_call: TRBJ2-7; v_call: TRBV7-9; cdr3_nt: TGTGCCAGCAGCTCGGACAAAACCTACGAGCAGTACTTC; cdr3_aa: CASSSDKTYEQYF
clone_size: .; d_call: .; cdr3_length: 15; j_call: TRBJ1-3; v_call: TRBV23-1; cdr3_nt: TGCGCCAGCAGTCAGCATGGTCGCTCTGGAAACACCATATATTTT; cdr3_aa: CASSQHGRSGNTIYF
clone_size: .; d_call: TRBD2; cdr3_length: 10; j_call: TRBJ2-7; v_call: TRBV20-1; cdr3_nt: TGCAGTGCTCTAGCGGGAGATGAGTACTTC; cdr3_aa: CSALAGDEYF
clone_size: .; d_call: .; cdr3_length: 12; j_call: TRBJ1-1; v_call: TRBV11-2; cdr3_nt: TGTGCCAGCAGCTGGGGGGAGGCTGAAGCTTTCTTT; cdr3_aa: CASSWGEAEAFF
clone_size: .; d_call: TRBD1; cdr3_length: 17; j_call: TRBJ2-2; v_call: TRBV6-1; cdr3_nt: TGTGCCAGCAGTGAACGGGACAGCCTTCAGAACACCGGGGAGCTGTTTTTT; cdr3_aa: CASSERDSLQNTGELFF
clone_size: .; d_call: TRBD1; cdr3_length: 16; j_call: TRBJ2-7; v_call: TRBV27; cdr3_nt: TGTGCCAGCAGTACCGATATAGGGACAGGGGCCTACGAGCAGTACTTC; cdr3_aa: CASSTDIGTGAYEQYF
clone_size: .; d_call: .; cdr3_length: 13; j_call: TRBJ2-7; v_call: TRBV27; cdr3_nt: TGTGCCAGCAGTCTACGGCTCGGGTACGAGCAGTACTTC; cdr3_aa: CASSLRLGYEQYF
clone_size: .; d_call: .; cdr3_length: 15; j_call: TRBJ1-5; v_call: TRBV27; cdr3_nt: TGTGCCAGCAGTTGGTACAGTGGGGATAATCAGCCCCAGCATTTT; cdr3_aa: CASSWYSGDNQPQHF
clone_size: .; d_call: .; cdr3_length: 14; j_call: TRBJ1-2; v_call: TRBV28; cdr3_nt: TGTGCCAGCAGTTTTGAGACGGAGAACTATGGCTACACCTTC; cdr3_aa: CASSFETENYGYTF
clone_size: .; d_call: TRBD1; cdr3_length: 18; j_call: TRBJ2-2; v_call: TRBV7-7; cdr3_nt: TGTGCTAGCAGCTTAGGGGGCCTAGCCCTACTTGGCACCGGGGAGCTGTTTTTT; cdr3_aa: CASSLGGLALLGTGELFF
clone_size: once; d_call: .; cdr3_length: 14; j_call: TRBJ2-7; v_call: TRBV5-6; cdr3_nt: TGTGCCAGCAGCTTGACGTGGGCCTCCTACGAGCAGTACTTC; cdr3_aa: CASSLTWASYEQYF
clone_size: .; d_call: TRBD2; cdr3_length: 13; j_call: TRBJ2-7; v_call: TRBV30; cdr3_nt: TGTGCCTGGATCTACCGGGGGGGCTACGAGCAGTACTTC; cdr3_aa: CAWIYRGGYEQYF
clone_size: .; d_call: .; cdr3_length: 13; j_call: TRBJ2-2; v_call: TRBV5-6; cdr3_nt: TGTGCCAGCAGCTTGGGCAGGGCCGGGGAGCTGTTTTTT; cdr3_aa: CASSLGRAGELFF
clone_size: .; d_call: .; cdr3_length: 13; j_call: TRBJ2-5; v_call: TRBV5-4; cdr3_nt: TGTGCCAGCAGCTTGCTCCCGCAAGAGACCCAGTACTTC; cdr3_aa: CASSLLPQETQYF
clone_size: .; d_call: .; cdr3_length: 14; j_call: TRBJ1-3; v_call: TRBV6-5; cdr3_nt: TGTGCCAGCAGTTACGAAAGCTCTGGAAACACCATATATTTT; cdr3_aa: CASSYESSGNTIYF
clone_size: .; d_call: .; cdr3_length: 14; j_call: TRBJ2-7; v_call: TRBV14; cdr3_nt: TGTGCCAGCAGACCCTCCCTCGCGGGCGTCGAGCAGTACTTC; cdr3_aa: CASRPSLAGVEQYF
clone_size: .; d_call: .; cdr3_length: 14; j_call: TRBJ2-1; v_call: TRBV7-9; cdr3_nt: TGTGCCAGCAGCTTAGAGGCTAACTACAATGAGCAGTTCTTC; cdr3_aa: CASSLEANYNEQFF
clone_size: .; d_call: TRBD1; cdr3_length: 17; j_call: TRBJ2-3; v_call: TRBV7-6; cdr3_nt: TGTGCCAGCAGCAACGACGACAGGGGGCTAAGCACAGATACGCAGTATTTT; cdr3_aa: CASSNDDRGLSTDTQYF
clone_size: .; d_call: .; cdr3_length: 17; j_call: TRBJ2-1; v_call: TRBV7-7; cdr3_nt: TGTGCTAGCAGCCCCAGCGCGGGCCTCAATACCTACAATGAGCAGTTCTTC; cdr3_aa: CASSPSAGLNTYNEQFF
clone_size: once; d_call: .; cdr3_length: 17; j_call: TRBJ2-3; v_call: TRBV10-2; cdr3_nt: TGCGCCAGCAGTGAGCCTGCTTGGCGGGAAGACACAGATACGCAGTATTTT; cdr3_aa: CASSEPAWREDTDTQYF
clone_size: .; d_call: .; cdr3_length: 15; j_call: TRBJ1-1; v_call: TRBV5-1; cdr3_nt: TGCGCCAGCAGCTATGGGCCGGGAGATAACACTGAAGCTTTCTTT; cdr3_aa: CASSYGPGDNTEAFF
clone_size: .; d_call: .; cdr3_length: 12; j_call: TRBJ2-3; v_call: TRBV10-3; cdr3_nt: TGTGCCATCGGGGTGGGGACAGATACGCAGTATTTT; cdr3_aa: CAIGVGTDTQYF
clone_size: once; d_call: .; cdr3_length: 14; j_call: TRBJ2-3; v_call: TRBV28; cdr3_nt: TGTGCCAGCAGTTTAGCGGGGCTTTTGGATACGCAGTATTTT; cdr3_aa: CASSLAGLLDTQYF
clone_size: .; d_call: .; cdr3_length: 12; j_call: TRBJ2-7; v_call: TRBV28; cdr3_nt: TGTGCCAGCAGTCAATGGGTCGTCGAGCAGTACTTC; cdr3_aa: CASSQWVVEQYF
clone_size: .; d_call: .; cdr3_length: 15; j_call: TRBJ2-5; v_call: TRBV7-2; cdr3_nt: TGTGCCAGCAGCTCGGAGGACTATGCCCAAGAGACCCAGTACTTC; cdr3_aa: CASSSEDYAQETQYF
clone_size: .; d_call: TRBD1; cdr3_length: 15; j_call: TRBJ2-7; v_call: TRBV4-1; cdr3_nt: TGCGCCAGCAGCCCCTCCGGGACAGGGGCCTACGAGCAGTACTTC; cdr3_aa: CASSPSGTGAYEQYF
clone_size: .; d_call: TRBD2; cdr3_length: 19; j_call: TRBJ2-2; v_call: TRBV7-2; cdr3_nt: TGTGCCAGCAGCTTAGAGGGACTAGCGGCGTATATTAACACCGGGGAGCTGTTTTTT; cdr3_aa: CASSLEGLAAYINTGELFF
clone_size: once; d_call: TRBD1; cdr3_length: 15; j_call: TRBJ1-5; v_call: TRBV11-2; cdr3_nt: TGTGCCAGCAGCTTAGGGGACAGAGGAATGGAGCCCCAGCATTTT; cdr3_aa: CASSLGDRGMEPQHF
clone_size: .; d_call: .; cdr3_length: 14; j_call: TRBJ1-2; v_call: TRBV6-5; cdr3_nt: TGTGCCAGCAGTCGGACTCCCACCCGGGATGGCTACACCTTC; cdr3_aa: CASSRTPTRDGYTF
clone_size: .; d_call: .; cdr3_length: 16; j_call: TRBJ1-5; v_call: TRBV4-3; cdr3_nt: TGCGCCAGCAGCCAAGTTTGGGATTATAGCAATCAGCCCCAGCATTTT; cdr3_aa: CASSQVWDYSNQPQHF
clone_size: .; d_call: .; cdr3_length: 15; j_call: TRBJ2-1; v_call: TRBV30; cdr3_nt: TGTGCCTGGAGTGTACACCGGAGCCCAAACAATGAGCAGTTCTTC; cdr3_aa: CAWSVHRSPNNEQFF
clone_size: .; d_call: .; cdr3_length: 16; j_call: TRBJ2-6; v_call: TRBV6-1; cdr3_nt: TGTGCCAGCAGTGAAGCTCTGGGAGCCGGGGCCAACGTCCTGACTTTC; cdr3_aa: CASSEALGAGANVLTF
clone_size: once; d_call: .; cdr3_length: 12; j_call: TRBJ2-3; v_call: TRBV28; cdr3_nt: TGTGCCAGCAGTTTAAGAGGGGATACGCAGTATTTT; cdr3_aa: CASSLRGDTQYF
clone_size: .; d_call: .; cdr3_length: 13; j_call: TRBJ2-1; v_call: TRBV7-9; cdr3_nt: TGTGCCGACGGTGGGGGATCCTACAATGAGCAGTTCTTC; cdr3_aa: CADGGGSYNEQFF
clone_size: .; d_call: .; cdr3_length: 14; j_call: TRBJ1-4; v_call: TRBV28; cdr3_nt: TGTGCCAGCAGTTTAGGAGCAGAGAATGAAAAACTGTTTTTT; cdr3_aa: CASSLGAENEKLFF
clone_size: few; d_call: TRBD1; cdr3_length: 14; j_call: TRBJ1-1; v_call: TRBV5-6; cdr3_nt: TGTGCCAGCAGCTTGGAAGGGGGCGCCACTGAAGCTTTCTTT; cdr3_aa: CASSLEGGATEAFF
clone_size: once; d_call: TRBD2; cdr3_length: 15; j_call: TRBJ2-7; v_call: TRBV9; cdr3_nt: TGTGCCAGCAGCCCAACGGGGGAGGGCTCCTACGAGCAGTACTTC; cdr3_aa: CASSPTGEGSYEQYF
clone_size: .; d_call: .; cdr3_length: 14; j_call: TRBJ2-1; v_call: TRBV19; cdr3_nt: TGTGCCAGTAGTATCGGGACTTTTTACAATGAGCAGTTCTTC; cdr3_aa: CASSIGTFYNEQFF
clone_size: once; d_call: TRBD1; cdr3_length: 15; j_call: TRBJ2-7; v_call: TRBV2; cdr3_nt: TGTGCCAGCAGTGAAACCGGGACAGGGATGAACGAGCAGTACTTC; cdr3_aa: CASSETGTGMNEQYF
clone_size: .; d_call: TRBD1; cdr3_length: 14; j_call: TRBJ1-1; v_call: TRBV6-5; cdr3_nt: TGTGCCAGCAGCCCAGGGGGTGAGGACACTGAAGCTTTCTTT; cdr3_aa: CASSPGGEDTEAFF
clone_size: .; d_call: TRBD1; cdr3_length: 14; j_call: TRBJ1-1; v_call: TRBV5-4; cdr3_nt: TGTGCCAGCAGCGGCGGGACAGGGGACCCTGAAGCTTTCTTT; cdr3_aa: CASSGGTGDPEAFF
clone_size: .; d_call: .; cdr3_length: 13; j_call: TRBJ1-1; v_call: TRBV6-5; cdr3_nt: TGTGCCAGCAGTTACGTCAGGGACACTGAAGCTTTCTTT; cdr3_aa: CASSYVRDTEAFF